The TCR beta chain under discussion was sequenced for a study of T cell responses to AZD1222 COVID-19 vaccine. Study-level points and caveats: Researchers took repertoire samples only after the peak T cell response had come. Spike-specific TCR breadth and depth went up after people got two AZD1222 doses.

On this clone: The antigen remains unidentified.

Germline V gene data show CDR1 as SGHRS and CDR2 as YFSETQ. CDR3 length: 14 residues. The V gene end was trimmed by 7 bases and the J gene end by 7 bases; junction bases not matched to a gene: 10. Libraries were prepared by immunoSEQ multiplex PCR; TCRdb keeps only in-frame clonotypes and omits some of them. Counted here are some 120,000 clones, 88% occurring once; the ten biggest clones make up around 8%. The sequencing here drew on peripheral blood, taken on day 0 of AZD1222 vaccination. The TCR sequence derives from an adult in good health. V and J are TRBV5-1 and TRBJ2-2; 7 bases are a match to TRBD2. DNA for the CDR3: TGCGCCAGCCGAGAGGGAGGGCCTGACGGGGAGCTGTTTTTT. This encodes CASREGGPDGELFF.